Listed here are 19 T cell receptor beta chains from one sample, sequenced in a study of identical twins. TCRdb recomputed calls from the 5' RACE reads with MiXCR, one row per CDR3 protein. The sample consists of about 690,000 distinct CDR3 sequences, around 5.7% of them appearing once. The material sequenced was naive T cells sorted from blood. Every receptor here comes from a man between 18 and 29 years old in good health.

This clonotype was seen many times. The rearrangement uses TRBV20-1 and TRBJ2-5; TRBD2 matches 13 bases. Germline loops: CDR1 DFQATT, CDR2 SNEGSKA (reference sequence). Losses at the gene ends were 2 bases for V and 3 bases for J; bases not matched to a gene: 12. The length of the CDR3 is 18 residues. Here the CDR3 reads CSARSLAGGPIREETQYF. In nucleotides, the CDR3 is TGCAGTGCTAGATCACTAGCGGGAGGGCCGATCCGCGAAGAGACCCAGTACTTC.

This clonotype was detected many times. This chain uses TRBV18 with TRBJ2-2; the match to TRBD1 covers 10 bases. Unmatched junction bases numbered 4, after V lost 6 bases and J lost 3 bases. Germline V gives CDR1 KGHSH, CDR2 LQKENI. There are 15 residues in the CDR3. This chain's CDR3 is CASSAGTGDTGELFF. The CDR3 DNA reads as TGTGCCAGCTCTGCCGGGACAGGGGACACCGGGGAGCTGTTTTTT. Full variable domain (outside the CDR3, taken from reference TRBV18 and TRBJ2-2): NAGVMQNPRHLVRRRGQEARLRCSPMKGHSHVYWYRQLPEEGLKFMVYLQKENIIDESGMPKERFSAEFPKEGPSILRIQQVVRGDSAAYFCASSAGTGDTGELFFGEGSRLTVL.

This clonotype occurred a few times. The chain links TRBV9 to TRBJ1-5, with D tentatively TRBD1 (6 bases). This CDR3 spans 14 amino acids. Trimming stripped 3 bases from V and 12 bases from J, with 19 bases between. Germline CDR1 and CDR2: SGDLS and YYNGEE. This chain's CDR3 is CASSARLFGGNQHF. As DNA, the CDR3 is TGTGCCAGCAGCGCCCGCTTGTTTGGGGGCAACCAGCATTTT. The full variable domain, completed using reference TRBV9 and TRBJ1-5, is DSGVTQTPKHLITATGQRVTLRCSPRSGDLSVYWYQQSLDQGLQFLIQYYNGEERAKGNILERFSAQQFPDLHSELNLSSLELGDSALYFCASSARLFGGNQHFGDGTRLSIL.

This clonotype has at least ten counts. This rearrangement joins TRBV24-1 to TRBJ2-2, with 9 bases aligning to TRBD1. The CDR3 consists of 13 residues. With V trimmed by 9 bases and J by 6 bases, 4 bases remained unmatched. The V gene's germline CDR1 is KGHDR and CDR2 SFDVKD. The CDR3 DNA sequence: TGTGCCACCGGACAGGGGAAGTCCGGGGAGCTGTTTTTT. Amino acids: CATGQGKSGELFF.

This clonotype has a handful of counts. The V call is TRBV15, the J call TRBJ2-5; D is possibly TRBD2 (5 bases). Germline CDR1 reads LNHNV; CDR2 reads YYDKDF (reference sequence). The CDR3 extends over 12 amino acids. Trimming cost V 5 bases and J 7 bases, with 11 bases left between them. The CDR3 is CATSLASGTQYF. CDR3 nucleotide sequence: TGTGCCACCAGCCTAGCTTCGGGGACCCAGTACTTC. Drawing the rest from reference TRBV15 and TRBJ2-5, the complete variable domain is DAMVIQNPRYQVTQFGKPVTLSCSQTLNHNVMYWYQQKSSQAPKLLFHYYDKDFNNEADTPDNFQSRRPNTSFCFLDIRSPGLGDTAMYLCATSLASGTQYFGPGTRLLVL.

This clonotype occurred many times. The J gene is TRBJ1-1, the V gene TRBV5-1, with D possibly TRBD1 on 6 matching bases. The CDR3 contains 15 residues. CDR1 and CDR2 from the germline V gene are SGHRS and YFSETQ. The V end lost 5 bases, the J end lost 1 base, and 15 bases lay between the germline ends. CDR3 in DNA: TGCGCCAGCAGACCGGGGGAGGGACAGAACACTGAAGCTTTCTTT. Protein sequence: CASRPGEGQNTEAFF. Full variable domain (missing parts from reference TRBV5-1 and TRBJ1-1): KAGVTQTPRYLIKTRGQQVTLSCSPISGHRSVSWYQQTPGQGLQFLFEYFSETQRNKGNFPGRFSGRQFSNSRSEMNVSTLELGDSALYLCASRPGEGQNTEAFFGQGTRLTVV.

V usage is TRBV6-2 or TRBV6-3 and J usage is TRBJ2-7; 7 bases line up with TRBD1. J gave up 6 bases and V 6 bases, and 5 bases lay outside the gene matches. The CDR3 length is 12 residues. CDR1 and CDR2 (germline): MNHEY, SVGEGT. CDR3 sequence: CASRLTGVEQYF. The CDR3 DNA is TGTGCCAGCAGACTTACAGGGGTCGAGCAGTACTTC.

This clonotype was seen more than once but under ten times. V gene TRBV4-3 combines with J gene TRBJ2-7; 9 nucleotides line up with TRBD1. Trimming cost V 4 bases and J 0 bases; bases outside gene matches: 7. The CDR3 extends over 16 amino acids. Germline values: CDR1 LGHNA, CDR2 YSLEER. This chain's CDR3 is CASSLGTGRSSYEQYF. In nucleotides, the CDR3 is TGCGCCAGCAGCCTTGGGACAGGGAGGAGCTCCTACGAGCAGTACTTC.

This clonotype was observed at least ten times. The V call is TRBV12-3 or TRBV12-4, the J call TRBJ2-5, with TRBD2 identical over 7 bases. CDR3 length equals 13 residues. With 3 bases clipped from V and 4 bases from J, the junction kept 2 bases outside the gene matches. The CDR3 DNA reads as TGTGCCAGCAGTTTGGTAGCGGGAGAGACCCAGTACTTC. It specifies CASSLVAGETQYF.

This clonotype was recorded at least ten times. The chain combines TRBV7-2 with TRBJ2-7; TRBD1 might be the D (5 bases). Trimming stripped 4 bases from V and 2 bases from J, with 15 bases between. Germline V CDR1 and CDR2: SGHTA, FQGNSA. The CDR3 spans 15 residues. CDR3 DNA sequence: TGTGCCAGCAGCTCCCAGGGTATTGGCGCCTACGAGCAGTACGTC. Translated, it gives CASSSQGIGAYEQYV.

The CDR3 DNA follows: TGCAGTGCTAGAGCGGGGGCGATGAACACTGAAGCTTTCTTT. The encoded protein is CSARAGAMNTEAFF. V and J are TRBV20-1 and TRBJ1-1; perhaps TRBD1 as D (6 bases). Germline CDR1 and CDR2: DFQATT and SNEGSKA (reference sequence). CDR3 size: 14 residues. Between the trimmed V and J ends, which lost 1 base and 0 bases, there was a span of 9 bases.

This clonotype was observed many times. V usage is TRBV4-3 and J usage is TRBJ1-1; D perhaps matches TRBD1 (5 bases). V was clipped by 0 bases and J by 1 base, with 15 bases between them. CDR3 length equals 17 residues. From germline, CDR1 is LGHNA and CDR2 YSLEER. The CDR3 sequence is CASSQDLFEGRNTEAFF. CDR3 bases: TGCGCCAGCAGCCAAGATCTTTTTGAGGGACGGAACACTGAAGCTTTCTTT.

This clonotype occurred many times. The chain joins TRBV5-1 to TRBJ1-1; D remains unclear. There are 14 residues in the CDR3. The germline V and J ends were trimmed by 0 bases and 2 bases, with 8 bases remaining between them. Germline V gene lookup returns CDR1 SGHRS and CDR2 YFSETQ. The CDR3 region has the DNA TGCGCCAGCAGCTTGGTTGGGCAAAACACTGAAGCTTTCTTT. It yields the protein CASSLVGQNTEAFF. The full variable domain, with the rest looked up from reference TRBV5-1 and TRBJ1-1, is KAGVTQTPRYLIKTRGQQVTLSCSPISGHRSVSWYQQTPGQGLQFLFEYFSETQRNKGNFPGRFSGRQFSNSRSEMNVSTLELGDSALYLCASSLVGQNTEAFFGQGTRLTVV.

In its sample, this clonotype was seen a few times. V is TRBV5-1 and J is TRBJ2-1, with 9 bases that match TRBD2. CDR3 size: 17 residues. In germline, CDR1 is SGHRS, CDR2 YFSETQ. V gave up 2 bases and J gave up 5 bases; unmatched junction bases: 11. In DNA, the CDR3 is TGCGCCAGCAGCTTCCCGGCGGGAGGGCCGGGGAACAATGAGCAGTTCTTC. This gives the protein CASSFPAGGPGNNEQFF. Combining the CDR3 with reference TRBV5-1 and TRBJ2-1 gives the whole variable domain KAGVTQTPRYLIKTRGQQVTLSCSPISGHRSVSWYQQTPGQGLQFLFEYFSETQRNKGNFPGRFSGRQFSNSRSEMNVSTLELGDSALYLCASSFPAGGPGNNEQFFGPGTRLTVL.

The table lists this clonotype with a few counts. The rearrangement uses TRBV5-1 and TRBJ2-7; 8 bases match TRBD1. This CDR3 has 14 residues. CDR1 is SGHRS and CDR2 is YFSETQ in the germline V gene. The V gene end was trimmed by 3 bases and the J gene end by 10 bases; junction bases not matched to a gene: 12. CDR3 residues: CASSSQPGQEVQYV. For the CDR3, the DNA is TGCGCCAGCAGCTCACAACCGGGACAGGAGGTCCAGTACGTC.

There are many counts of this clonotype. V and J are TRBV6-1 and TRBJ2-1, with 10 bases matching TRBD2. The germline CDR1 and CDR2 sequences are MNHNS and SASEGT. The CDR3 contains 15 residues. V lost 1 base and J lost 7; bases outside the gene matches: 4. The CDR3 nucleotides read TGTGCCAGCAGTGAAGTACTAGCGGGGCCGAATGAGCAGTTCTTC. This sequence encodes CASSEVLAGPNEQFF.

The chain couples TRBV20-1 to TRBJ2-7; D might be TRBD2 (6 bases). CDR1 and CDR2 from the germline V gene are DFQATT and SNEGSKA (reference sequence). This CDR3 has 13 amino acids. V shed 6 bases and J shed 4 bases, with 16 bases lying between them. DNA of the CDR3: TGCAGTGCCCCTAGCGATCAATTGTACGAGCAGTACTTC. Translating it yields CSAPSDQLYEQYF.

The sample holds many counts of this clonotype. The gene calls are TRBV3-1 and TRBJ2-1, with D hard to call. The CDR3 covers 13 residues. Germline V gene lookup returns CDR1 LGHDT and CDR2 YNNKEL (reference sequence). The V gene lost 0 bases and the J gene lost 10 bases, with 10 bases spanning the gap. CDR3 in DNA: TGTGCCAGCAGCCAAGATTGGGTGGGCGAGCAGTTCTTC. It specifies CASSQDWVGEQFF.

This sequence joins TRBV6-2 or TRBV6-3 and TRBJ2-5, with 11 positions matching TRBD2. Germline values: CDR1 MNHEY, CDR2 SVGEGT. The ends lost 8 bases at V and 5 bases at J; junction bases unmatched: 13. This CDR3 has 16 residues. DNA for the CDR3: TGTGCCAGCGTGAGTCCGGCTAGCGGGAGGAGGGAGACCCAGTACTTC. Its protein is CASVSPASGRRETQYF.